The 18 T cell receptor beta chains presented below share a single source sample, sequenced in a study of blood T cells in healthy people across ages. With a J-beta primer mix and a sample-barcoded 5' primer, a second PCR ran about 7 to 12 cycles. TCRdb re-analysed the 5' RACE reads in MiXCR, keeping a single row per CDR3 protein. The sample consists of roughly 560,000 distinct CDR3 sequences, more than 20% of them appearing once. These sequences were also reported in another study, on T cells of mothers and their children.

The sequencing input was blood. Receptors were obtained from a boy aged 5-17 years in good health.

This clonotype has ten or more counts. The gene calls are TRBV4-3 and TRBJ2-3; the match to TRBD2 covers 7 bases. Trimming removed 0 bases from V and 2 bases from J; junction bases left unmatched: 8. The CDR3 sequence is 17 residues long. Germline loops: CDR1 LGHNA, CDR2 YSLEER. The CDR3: CASSQDYNGGNTDTQYF. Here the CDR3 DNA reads TGCGCCAGCAGCCAAGATTATAACGGGGGGAACACAGATACGCAGTATTTT.

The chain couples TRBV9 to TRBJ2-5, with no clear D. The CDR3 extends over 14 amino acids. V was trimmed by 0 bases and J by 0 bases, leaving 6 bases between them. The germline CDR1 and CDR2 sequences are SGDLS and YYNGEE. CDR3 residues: CASSVGKYQETQYF. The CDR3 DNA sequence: TGTGCCAGCAGCGTAGGGAAGTACCAAGAGACCCAGTACTTC.

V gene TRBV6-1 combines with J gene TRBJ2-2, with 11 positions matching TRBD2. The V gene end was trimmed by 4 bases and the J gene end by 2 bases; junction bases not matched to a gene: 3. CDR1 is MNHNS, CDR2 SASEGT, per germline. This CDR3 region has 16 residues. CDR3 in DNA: TGTGCCAGCAGTGGTAGCGGGGGGGCCAACACCGGGGAGCTGTTTTTT. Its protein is CASSGSGGANTGELFF.

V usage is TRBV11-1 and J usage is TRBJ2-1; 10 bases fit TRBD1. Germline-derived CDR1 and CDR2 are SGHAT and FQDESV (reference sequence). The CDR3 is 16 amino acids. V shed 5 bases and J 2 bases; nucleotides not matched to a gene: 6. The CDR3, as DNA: TGTGCCAGCAGCAGACAGGGGGCTAACACCTACAATGAGCAGTTCTTC. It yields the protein CASSRQGANTYNEQFF.

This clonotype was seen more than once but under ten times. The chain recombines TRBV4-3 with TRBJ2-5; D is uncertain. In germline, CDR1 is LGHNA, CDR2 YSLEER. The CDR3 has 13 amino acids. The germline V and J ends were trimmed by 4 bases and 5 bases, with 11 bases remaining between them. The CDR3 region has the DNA TGCGCCAGCAGCCCCCAGTCCGGGGAGACCCAGTACTTC. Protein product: CASSPQSGETQYF.

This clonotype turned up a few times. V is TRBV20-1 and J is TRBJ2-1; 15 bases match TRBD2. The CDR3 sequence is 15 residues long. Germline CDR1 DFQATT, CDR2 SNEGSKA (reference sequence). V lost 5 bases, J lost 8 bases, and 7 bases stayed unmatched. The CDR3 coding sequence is TGCAGTGCTGACGGACTAGCGGGGGGGCAAGATGAGCAGTTCTTC. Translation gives CSADGLAGGQDEQFF.

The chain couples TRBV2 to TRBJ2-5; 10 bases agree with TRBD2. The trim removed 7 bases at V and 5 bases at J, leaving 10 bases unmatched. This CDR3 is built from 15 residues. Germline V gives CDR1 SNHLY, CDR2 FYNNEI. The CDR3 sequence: CASTPLAGARETQYF. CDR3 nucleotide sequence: TGTGCCAGCACTCCCCTAGCGGGAGCGAGGGAGACCCAGTACTTC.

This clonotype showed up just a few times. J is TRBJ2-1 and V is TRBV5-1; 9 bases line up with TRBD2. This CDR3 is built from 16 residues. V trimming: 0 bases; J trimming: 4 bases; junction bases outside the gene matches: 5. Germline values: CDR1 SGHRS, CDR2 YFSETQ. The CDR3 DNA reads TGCGCCAGCAGCTTGGAGGTAGCGGGGGATTACAATGAGCAGTTCTTC. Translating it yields CASSLEVAGDYNEQFF. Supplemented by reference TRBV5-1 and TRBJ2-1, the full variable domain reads KAGVTQTPRYLIKTRGQQVTLSCSPISGHRSVSWYQQTPGQGLQFLFEYFSETQRNKGNFPGRFSGRQFSNSRSEMNVSTLELGDSALYLCASSLEVAGDYNEQFFGPGTRLTVL.

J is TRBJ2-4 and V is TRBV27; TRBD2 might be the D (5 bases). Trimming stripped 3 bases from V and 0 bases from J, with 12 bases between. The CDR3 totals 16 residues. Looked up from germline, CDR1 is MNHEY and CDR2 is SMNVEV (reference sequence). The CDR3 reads CASSLEASRAKNIQYF. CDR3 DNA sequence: TGTGCCAGCAGTTTGGAGGCCTCAAGAGCCAAAAACATTCAGTACTTC.

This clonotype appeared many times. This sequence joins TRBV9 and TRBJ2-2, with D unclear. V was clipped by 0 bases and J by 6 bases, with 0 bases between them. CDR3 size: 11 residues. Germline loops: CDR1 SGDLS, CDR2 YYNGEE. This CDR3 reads CASSVAGELFF. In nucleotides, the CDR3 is TGTGCCAGCAGCGTAGCCGGGGAGCTGTTTTTT.

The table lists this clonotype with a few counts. The CDR3 sequence: CASSLLPSYNEQFF. DNA of the CDR3: TGTGCCAGCAGCTTACTCCCGTCCTACAATGAGCAGTTCTTC. The chain uses TRBV11-2 and TRBJ2-1, with D unresolved. The CDR3 spans 14 residues. The V and J ends lost 2 bases and 1 base respectively, with 6 bases between them. CDR1 is SGHAT, CDR2 FQNNGV, per germline.

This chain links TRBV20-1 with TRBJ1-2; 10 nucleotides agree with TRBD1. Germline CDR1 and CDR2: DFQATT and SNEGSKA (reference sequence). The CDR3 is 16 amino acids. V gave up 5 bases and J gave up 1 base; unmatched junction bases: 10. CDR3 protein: CSALRDRGRLNYGYTF. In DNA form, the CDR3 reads TGCAGTGCTCTCCGGGACAGGGGACGACTTAACTATGGCTACACCTTC.

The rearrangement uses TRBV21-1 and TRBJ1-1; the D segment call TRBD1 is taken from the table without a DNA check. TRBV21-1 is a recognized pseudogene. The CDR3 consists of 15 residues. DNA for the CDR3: TGTGCCAGCAGCAAATTCCGACAGGGCTTACTCAGAGCTTTCTTT. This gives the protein CASSKFRQGLLRAFF.

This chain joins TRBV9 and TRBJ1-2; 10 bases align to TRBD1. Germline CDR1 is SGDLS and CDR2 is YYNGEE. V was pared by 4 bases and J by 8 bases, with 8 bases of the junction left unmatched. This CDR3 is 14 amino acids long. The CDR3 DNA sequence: TGTGCCAGCAGCCTCTCTGGACAGGGGGACGGCTACACCTTC. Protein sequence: CASSLSGQGDGYTF.

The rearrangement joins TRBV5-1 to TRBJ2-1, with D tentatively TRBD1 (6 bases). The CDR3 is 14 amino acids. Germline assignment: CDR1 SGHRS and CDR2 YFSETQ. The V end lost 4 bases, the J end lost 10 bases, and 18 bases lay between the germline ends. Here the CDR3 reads CASSVDTGLGEQFF. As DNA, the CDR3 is TGCGCCAGCAGCGTAGATACAGGGTTGGGGGAGCAGTTCTTC.

The CDR3 DNA reads as TGTGCCAGCAGCGGCCTAGGACAGCTACTTGAGCAGGGCTACACCTTC. It encodes CASSGLGQLLEQGYTF. The chain recombines TRBV11-1 with TRBJ1-2, with D perhaps TRBD1 (6 bases). V was clipped by 5 bases and J by 8 bases, with 24 bases between them. CDR1 and CDR2 from the germline V gene are SGHAT and FQDESV (reference sequence). The CDR3 length is 16 residues.

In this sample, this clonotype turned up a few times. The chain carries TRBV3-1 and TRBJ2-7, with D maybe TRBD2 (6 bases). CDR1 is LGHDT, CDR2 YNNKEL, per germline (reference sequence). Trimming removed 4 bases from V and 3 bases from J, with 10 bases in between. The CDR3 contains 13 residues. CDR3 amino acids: CASSRDFLYEQYF. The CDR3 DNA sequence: TGTGCCAGCAGCCGGGACTTTCTCTACGAGCAGTACTTC.

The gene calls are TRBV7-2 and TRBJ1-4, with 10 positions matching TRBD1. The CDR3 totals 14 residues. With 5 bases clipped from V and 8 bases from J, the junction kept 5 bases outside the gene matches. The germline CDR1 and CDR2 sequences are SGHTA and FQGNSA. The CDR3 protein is CASSRDRGHEKLFF. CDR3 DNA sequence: TGTGCCAGCAGCCGCGACAGGGGGCACGAAAAACTGTTTTTT.